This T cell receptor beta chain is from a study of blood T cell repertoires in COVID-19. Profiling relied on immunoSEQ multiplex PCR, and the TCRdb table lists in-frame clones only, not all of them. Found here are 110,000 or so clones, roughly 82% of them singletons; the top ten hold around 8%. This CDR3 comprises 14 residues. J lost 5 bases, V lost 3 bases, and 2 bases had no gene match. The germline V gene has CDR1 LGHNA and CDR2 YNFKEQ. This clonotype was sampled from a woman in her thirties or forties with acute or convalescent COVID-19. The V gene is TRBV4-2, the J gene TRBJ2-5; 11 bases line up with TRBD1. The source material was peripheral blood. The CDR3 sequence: CASSQGQGGETQYF. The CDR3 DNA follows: TGTGCCAGCAGCCAGGGACAGGGGGGCGAGACCCAGTACTTC.